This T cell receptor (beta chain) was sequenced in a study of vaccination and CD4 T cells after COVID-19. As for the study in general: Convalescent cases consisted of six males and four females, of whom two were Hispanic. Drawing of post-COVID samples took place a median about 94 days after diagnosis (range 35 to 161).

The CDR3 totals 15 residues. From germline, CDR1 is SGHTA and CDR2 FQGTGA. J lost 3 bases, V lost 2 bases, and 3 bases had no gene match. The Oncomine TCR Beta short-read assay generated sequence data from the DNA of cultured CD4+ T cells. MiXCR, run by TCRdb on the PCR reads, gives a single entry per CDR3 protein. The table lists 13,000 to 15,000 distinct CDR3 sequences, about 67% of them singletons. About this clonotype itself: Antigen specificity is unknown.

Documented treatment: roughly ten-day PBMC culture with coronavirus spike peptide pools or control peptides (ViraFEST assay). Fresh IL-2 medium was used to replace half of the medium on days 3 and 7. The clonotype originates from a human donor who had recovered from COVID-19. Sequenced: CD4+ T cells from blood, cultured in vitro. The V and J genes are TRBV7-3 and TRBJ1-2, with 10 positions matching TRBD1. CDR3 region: CASSLDGQGDYGYTF. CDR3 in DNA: TGTGCCAGCAGCTTAGACGGACAGGGGGACTATGGCTACACCTTC.